The rows below give T cell receptor beta chains drawn from one sample of a study of cytomegalovirus exposure and HLA in healthy donors. Profiling relied on immunoSEQ multiplex PCR, and the TCRdb table lists in-frame clones only, not all of them. The repertoire holds about 330,000 clones, roughly 90% seen once, with roughly 1.1% in the top ten. The sample comprised PBMCs. Receptors were obtained from a woman in her twenties or thirties in good health and CMV-seropositive. Both conserved end residues are part of each CDR3. The D gene is left open where the match is weak. Expanded clones are given a class, and other clones once, few, many or no size at all.

d_call | j_call | v_call | clone_size | cdr3_nt | cdr3_aa
TRBD1 | TRBJ1-2 | TRBV4-1 | few | TGCGCCAGCAGCCGGACAGGGGGGGGCTACACCTTC | CASSRTGGGYTF
TRBD1 | TRBJ1-1 | TRBV27 | . | TGTGCCAGCAGTTTATCCCCCTGGGCAGGGGGTAAGTTAAAGACTGAAGCTTTCTTT | CASSLSPWAGGKLKTEAFF
TRBD1 | TRBJ1-1 | TRBV7-9 | . | TGTGCCAGCAGCCCCCGGACAGGGAACGCCGGAGCTTTCTTT | CASSPRTGNAGAFF
TRBD1 | TRBJ2-3 | TRBV28 | . | TGTGCCAGCGGACAGGGGGCCTCTAGGACAGATACGCAGTATTTT | CASGQGASRTDTQYF
. | TRBJ1-2 | TRBV2 | . | TGTGCCAGCAGTGAATATGGGGTTAACTATGGCTACACCTTC | CASSEYGVNYGYTF
TRBD1 | TRBJ2-4 | TRBV30 | . | TGTGCCTGGAGTGTAACCCGGGACAGGGAATACTTC | CAWSVTRDREYF
TRBD2 | TRBJ2-3 | TRBV30 | . | TGTGCCTGGAGTCAGACTAGCCATACGCAGTATTTT | CAWSQTSHTQYF
TRBD1 | TRBJ1-5 | TRBV30 | . | TGTGCCTGGAGTGTTGCCAGGGGGTCTTATAGCAATCAGCCCCAGCATTTT | CAWSVARGSYSNQPQHF
. | TRBJ1-2 | TRBV6-5 | . | TGTGCCAGCAGTTCGGGACGGGCCTTCTATGGCTACACCTTC | CASSSGRAFYGYTF
. | TRBJ1-2 | TRBV15 | . | TGTGCCACCAGCAGGGGACCAGAATACAGGGAGAGCTATGGCTACACCTTC | CATSRGPEYRESYGYTF
. | TRBJ2-3 | TRBV28 | once | TGTGCCAGCAGTTCTGAGGCAGGGGCAACAGATACGCAGTATTTT | CASSSEAGATDTQYF
. | TRBJ1-4 | TRBV6-5 | . | TGTACCAGCAGTTACACCCTAGGGGATGAAAAACTGTTTTTT | CTSSYTLGDEKLFF
TRBD1 | TRBJ1-2 | TRBV25-1 | . | TGTGCCAGCACCAGGGGGGACGGCTACACCTTC | CASTRGDGYTF
. | TRBJ1-4 | TRBV29-1 | . | TGCAGCGTTGGAGGGCAGGGAGTACTGTTTTTT | CSVGGQGVLFF